Listed here is a single T cell receptor (beta chain). Its antigen is not identified. This sample was included in a study of shared clonotypes between healthy human individuals. The wider study: The study enrolled a couple of women and a few men aged 18 to 49. Study-wide points: Donor scarcity curtailed the genetic and exposure-history diversity represented herein.

CD4+ cell separation produced CD45RA+ naive and CD45RA-negative memory subsets. Data came from immunoSEQ multiplex PCR; TCRdb stores just in-frame clones and leaves some out. Of some 2,500,000 clones in the sample, 80% to 95% were seen once. Germline CDR1 MDHEN, CDR2 SYDVKM. V was clipped by 4 bases and J by 11 bases, with 14 bases between them. The CDR3 totals 12 residues. The J gene is TRBJ1-1, the V gene TRBV28, with a tentative D call TRBD1 (6 bases). The sequenced material came from naive CD4+ T cells from PBMCs. The subset was: CD45RA+ positively selected. This receptor was obtained from a young man in good health. Some clones in this sample may be carry-over from other donors' samples. The CDR3, as DNA: TGTGCCAGCAGTTCTCCGACAGGAAGGGCTTTCTTT. This translates into CASSSPTGRAFF.